These 2 T cell receptor beta chains were all obtained from the same sample, sequenced in a study of blood T cells in healthy people across ages. It was with a sample-barcoded 5' primer and a J-beta primer mix that a second PCR of roughly 7 to 12 cycles was run. TCRdb passed the 5' RACE reads through MiXCR, listing each CDR3 protein once. The sample has hundreds of thousands of distinct CDR3 sequences; 20% to 25% are singletons. The sample was also reused in another study, on T cells of mothers and their children.

Sample: blood. The receptors come from a boy between 10 and 17 years old in good health.

This clonotype was counted a few times. The rearrangement joins TRBV20-1 to TRBJ1-4; D is possibly TRBD1 (6 bases). Germline-derived CDR1 and CDR2 are DFQATT and SNEGSKA (reference sequence). The CDR3 spans 14 residues. V lost 5 bases and J lost 3, with 13 bases in between. The CDR3 DNA is TGCAGTGCTTGGACAGTCTCTCCTAATGAAAAACTGTTTTTT. Translated: CSAWTVSPNEKLFF.

This clonotype showed up just a few times. The rearrangement links TRBV12-3 or TRBV12-4 to TRBJ1-5, with D unclear. This CDR3 has 15 amino acids. The germline V and J ends were trimmed by 1 base and 7 bases, with 14 bases remaining between them. This chain's CDR3 is CASSLGPISGQPQHF. CDR3 in DNA: TGTGCCAGCAGTTTAGGGCCTATCAGTGGGCAGCCCCAGCATTTT.